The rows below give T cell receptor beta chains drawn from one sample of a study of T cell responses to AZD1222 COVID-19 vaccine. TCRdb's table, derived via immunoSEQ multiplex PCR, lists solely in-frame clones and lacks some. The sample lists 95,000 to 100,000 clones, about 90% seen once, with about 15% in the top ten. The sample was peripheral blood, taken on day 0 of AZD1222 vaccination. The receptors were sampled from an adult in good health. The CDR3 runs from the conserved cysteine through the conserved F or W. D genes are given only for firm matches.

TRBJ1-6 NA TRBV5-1 CASSEGLDSPLHF
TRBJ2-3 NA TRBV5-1 CASGVLDTQYF
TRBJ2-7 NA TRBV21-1 CASSKSSGLTTSGRAAPYEQYF
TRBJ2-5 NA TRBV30 CAWSVRRRQETQYF
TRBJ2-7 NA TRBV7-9 CASSERNEQYF
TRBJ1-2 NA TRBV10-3 CAISESDGDYGYTF
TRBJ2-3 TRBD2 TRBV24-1 CATSDFGRDTQYF
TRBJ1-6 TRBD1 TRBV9 CASGTGPMNLQPLHF
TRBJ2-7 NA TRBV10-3 CATVQGHEQYF
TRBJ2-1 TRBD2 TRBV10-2 CASSEFGDYSNNEQFF
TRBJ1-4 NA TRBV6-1 CASSEASNRDEKLFF
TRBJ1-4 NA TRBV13 CASSSPRRTLRGPNEKLFF
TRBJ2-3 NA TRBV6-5 CASSSQGVVFGDTQYF
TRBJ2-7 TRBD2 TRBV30 CAWSGTSGSYEQYF
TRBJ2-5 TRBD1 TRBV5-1 CASSGTDQETQYF
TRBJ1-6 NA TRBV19 CASSIQPNNSPLHF
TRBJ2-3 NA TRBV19 CASSSPGLTDTQYF
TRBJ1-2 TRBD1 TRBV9 CASSVATGGGGYTF
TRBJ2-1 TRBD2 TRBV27 CASSSLAEVYNEQFF
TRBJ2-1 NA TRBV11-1 CASSFGGTSYNEQFF
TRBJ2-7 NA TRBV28 CASSLATSGEQYF
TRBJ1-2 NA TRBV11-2 CASSLAGTGEFYGYTF
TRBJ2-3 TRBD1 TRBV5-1 CASSKQGATDTQYF
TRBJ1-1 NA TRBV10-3 CATWADTGFRTEAFF
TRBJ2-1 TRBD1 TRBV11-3 CASSSGTGTDEQFF
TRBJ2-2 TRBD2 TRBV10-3 CAISAPSGTNTGELFF
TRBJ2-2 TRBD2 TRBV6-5 CASTILAANTGELFF
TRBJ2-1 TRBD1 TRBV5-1 CASSLAQGLRNEQFF
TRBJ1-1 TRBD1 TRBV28 CASSPRGQGASSTEAFF
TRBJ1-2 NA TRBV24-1 CATGDPYYGYTF
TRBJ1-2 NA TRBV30 CAWSRVLVYGYTF
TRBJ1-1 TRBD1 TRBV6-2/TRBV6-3 CASSAWGETGMVFF
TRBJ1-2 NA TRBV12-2 CASRLAGQGGYTF
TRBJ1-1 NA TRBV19 CASTANRETGMAFF
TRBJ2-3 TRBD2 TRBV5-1 CASSLEGRGTDTQYF
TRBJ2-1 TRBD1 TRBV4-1 CASSLSVGQGFYNEQFF
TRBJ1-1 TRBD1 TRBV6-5 CASRRDRDTEAFF
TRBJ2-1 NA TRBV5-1 CASSLGSSRGNEQFF
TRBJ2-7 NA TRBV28 CASRATQNYEQYF
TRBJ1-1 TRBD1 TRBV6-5 CASSYRRQGPYTEAFF
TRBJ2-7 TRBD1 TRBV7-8 CASSSQGASYEQYF
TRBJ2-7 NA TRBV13 CASSLGLGASRNEQYF
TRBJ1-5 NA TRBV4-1 CASSLYPHGGGSQPQHF
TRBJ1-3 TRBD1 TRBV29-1 CSVEEWTGGFSGNTIYF
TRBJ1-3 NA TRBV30 CAWRVGGYGNTIYF
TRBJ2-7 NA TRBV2 CASSVQGIGGEQYF
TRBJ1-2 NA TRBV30 CAQREGVSYGYTF
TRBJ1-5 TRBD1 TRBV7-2 CASSSRTGSFQPQHF